This T cell receptor (beta chain) was identified during a study of T cell repertoires in aging, cancer and after chemotherapy. Study as a whole: Chronic lymphocytic leukemia patients on fludarabine- or bendamustine-based regimens gave paired samples before and after chemotherapy. The full dataset contained 8.5 million to 10 million TCR reads.

Amplification of TCR beta used genomic DNA extracted from peripheral blood. Study-level results: Healthy donors lost TCR diversity with age mainly through richness, cancer patients through richness and evenness. In each cancer cohort, median generation probability increased across chemotherapy, suggesting thymic output rebounded.

TRB rearrangements spanning V, D and J were amplified using mixed TRB-A/B primers. MiXCR, run by TCRdb on the multiplex PCR reads, gives a single entry per CDR3 protein. The sample consists of about 1,200 distinct CDR3 sequences, roughly 24% of them appearing once. As for this clonotype: Its target is not known.

This CDR3 spans 14 amino acids. With 4 bases clipped from V and 2 bases from J, the junction kept 3 bases outside the gene matches. The germline gives CDR1 LNHDA, CDR2 SQIVND (reference sequence). This chain connects TRBV19 to TRBJ2-3; 7 positions agree with TRBD2. Sequencing was done on a sample of blood. This clonotype originated in a human donor with a blood cancer. Written as DNA, the CDR3 is TGTGCCAGTAGTACGGGAGGAACCACAGATACGCAGTATTTT. This gives the protein CASSTGGTTDTQYF. The full variable domain, rest sourced from reference TRBV19 and TRBJ2-3, is DGGITQSPKYLFRKEGQNVTLSCEQNLNHDAMYWYRQDPGQGLRLIYYSQIVNDFQKGDIAEGYSVSREKKESFPLTVTSAQKNPTAFYLCASSTGGTTDTQYFGPGTRLTVL.